The text below deals with one TCR beta chain. The target of this receptor is not known. The record has no base qualities; no much larger clone is one base away. Ophthalmopathy patients had moderately to severely active disease, Clinical Activity Score of at least 3, NOSPECS grade of at least 4, and duration under 3 months. Any patient with an uncontrolled infection, another autoimmune disease, pregnancy or lactation was excluded. Clinical symptoms, serum thyroxine and TRAb, thyroid ultrasound, and orbital computed tomography formed the basis for the diagnoses. PBMCs were separated from approximately 9.9 ml of fresh peripheral blood using Ficoll-Paque density gradient centrifugation. Trizol reagent was used to extract total RNA, and RNA quality was then checked on an Agilent 2100 Bioanalyzer. Amplification of TCR beta CDR3 regions was carried out from RNA transcripts. The TCR CDR3 was subjected to a first round of RT-PCR using the HTBI primer set and the Qiagen OneStep RT-PCR kit. A second multiplex PCR round built the libraries, followed by size selection and purification. The libraries were sequenced on an Illumina HiSeq2000 using paired-end 100 bp reads. The authors' pipeline ran thus. SOAPnuke was used to process the raw data, throwing out any read that contained adapters or uncalled bases, had a mean Phred below 15, or lacked an exact constant-primer or identifier match. COPE v1.2.5 was used to merge high-quality paired reads, and clonotypes were defined as unique nucleotide sequences. MiTCR v1.1 was used to align clonotypes to the IMGT TRBV, TRBD and TRBJ reference segments. The analysis included only V-J combinations with a frequency above 0.0001, which together covered more than 98% of the repertoires. A TCS score was defined as the ratio between F50 (clonal expansion) and ExV (chaos), using BLOSUM62-based TCRdist between CDR3 peptides within each V-J. Welch's t-statistics and random forest reduced 514 V-J features to about 12, which were used in a naive Bayes classifier (R e1071). The raw public reads went through TCRdb reprocessing: fastp at Q25, MiXCR clone calling, in-frame beta chains kept. Every entry covers one CDR3 protein and lists the most common genes and DNA from its rows. TCRdb assigned the V and J calls; the authors' analysis was not used. This sample lists about 290,000 distinct CDR3 sequences; approximately 18% were detected once. The ten largest clones add up to less than 40% of the sample.

The data belong to a study of T cells in Graves' hyperthyroidism and ophthalmopathy (dated by TCRdb to the late 2010s). At the level of the whole study: Peripheral blood was sampled at the time of initial diagnosis, prior to any treatment. Prospective prediction of ophthalmopathy was tested in an independent validation cohort consisting of under 20 hyperthyroidism patients and around 16 patients who later progressed to ophthalmopathy. The paper reports TCR Vbeta CDR3 sequencing of 130 to 150 peripheral blood samples: under 45 ophthalmopathy, under 80 hyperthyroidism and 17 progressor patients. To identify TCR V-J signatures that set the groups apart, the researchers used a discovery cohort of about a hundred patients, made up of around 40 with Graves' ophthalmopathy and some 56 with stable Graves' hyperthyroidism. After sampling, hyperthyroidism patients received methimazole starting at 30 mg daily, and ophthalmopathy patients received high-dose intravenous methylprednisolone. For training and testing, the 80 to 100 patients in the discovery cohort were randomly divided in a 7:3 ratio. The study also compared thyroid tissue and blood T-cell repertoires from five or six Graves' hyperthyroidism patients. General findings and caveats noted by the study authors: Most expanded thyroid clonotypes (frequency above 0.001) were also detected in blood, a finding suggesting that blood repertoires may reflect thyroid immune responses. No statistical method was used to fix the sample size in advance, and group allocation was not hidden from the investigators. During validation, the model predicted progression to ophthalmopathy a median of approximately six months ahead of onset, with almost 71% sensitivity and around 73% specificity. Ophthalmopathy was separated from stable hyperthyroidism by a 13 V-J signature model, with over 85% sensitivity and about 81% specificity obtained in cross-validation and 80%/75% obtained in testing.

This TCR came from a man aged 50-59 years with Graves' ophthalmopathy. The sample was blood.

The DNA sequence reads TGTGCCAGCAGCTTAGCGGGGACATCTAGCACAGATACGCAGTATTTT. Its protein is CASSLAGTSSTDTQYF. The rearranged chain carries TRBV7-8 and TRBJ2-3; perhaps TRBD1 is the D gene, with 6 bases matching. CDR1 SGHVS and CDR2 FQNEAQ are derived from the germline V gene. There are 16 amino acids in the CDR3, from cysteine to phenylalanine inclusive. The CDR3 DNA has 48 bases and is translated from base 1. V and J lose 0 bases and 0 bases, and a span of 10 bases separates them.